This T cell receptor beta chain is drawn from a study of CD8+CD57+ T cells in acquired aplastic anemia. By flow cytometry, patients selected for sequencing had shown an expansion of CD8+CD57+ cells. Genomic DNA acted as the template from which TCR beta VDJ combination and CDR3 sequence profiling were carried out. One entry per CDR3 protein, called by TCRdb with MiXCR from the reads. The data show about 200,000 distinct CDR3 sequences, with under 55% seen just once and just under 20% held by the top ten. The germline CDR1 and CDR2 sequences are DFQATT and SNEGSKA (reference sequence). There are 14 residues in the CDR3. V lost 2 bases and J lost 3; bases outside the gene matches: 6.

The gene calls are TRBV20-1 and TRBJ1-1, with 7 nucleotides matching TRBD1. The source is a human donor with aplastic anemia. Sequencing was performed on sorted CD4+, CD8+, or CD8+CD57+ T cells (not recorded which) from PBMCs. In nucleotides, the CDR3 is TGCAGTGCTAGAAAGACAGGGTTGGACACTGAAGCTTTCTTT. Residues: CSARKTGLDTEAFF.